One sample yielded the 29 T cell receptor beta chains listed below, sequenced in a study of CD8 T cells in ankylosing spondylitis. TCRdb independently ran MiXCR on the 5' RACE reads; one entry per CDR3 protein. In the table there are around 29,000 distinct CDR3 sequences, roughly 5% of which are singletons. The sequenced sample was blood, either unsorted or a sorted T cell fraction (not recorded which). These receptors originate from a female donor with ankylosing spondylitis or in good health (not recorded which).

This clonotype was detected many times. CDR3 nucleotide sequence: TGTGCCAGCAGCGTAGGTCCTATCAATGAAAAACTGTTTTTT. Protein sequence: CASSVGPINEKLFF. V usage is TRBV9 and J usage is TRBJ1-4; D remains unclear. Germline V gene data show CDR1 as SGDLS and CDR2 as YYNGEE. V dropped 0 bases and J dropped 5 bases, with 8 bases sitting between them. The CDR3 contains 14 residues.

This clonotype was counted many times. V gene TRBV9 combines with J gene TRBJ2-2; 7 bases line up with TRBD2. The length of the CDR3 is 16 residues. CDR1 is SGDLS, CDR2 YYNGEE, per germline. Unmatched junction bases numbered 10, after V lost 6 bases and J lost 2 bases. The CDR3 DNA reads as TGTGCCAGCAATAAAAACCCGGGACTAAACACCGGGGAGCTGTTTTTT. As protein: CASNKNPGLNTGELFF. Filled out from reference TRBV9 and TRBJ2-2, the complete variable domain reads DSGVTQTPKHLITATGQRVTLRCSPRSGDLSVYWYQQSLDQGLQFLIQYYNGEERAKGNILERFSAQQFPDLHSELNLSSLELGDSALYFCASNKNPGLNTGELFFGEGSRLTVL.

At least ten counts were recorded for this clonotype. V is TRBV9 and J is TRBJ1-5, with 9 bases matching TRBD1. Germline V gives CDR1 SGDLS, CDR2 YYNGEE. Trimming removed 0 bases from V and 5 bases from J; junction bases left unmatched: 3. This CDR3 comprises 15 residues. CDR3 in DNA: TGTGCCAGCAGCGTAGATGACAGGGGGGATCAGCCCCAGCATTTT. Its protein is CASSVDDRGDQPQHF. The variable domain in full, completed from reference TRBV9 and TRBJ1-5, reads DSGVTQTPKHLITATGQRVTLRCSPRSGDLSVYWYQQSLDQGLQFLIQYYNGEERAKGNILERFSAQQFPDLHSELNLSSLELGDSALYFCASSVDDRGDQPQHFGDGTRLSIL.

This clonotype was detected many times. The chain's CDR3 is CSGTGGGTEAFF. In nucleotides, the CDR3 is TGCAGCGGTACAGGGGGAGGAACTGAAGCTTTCTTT. J is TRBJ1-1 and V is TRBV29-1; 8 bases fit TRBD1. The CDR3 totals 12 residues. Germline V gene data show CDR1 as SQVTM and CDR2 as ANQGSEA. V dropped 7 bases and J dropped 5; count of bases not matched to a gene: 6. Supplemented by reference TRBV29-1 and TRBJ1-1, the full variable domain reads SAVISQKPSRDICQRGTSLTIQCQVDSQVTMMFWYRQQPGQSLTLIATANQGSEATYESGFVIDKFPISRPNLTFSTLTVSNMSPEDSSIYLCSGTGGGTEAFFGQGTRLTVV.

The table lists this clonotype with many counts. The rearrangement links TRBV9 to TRBJ2-7; possibly TRBD1 for D (8 bases). The germline V gene encodes CDR1 SGDLS and CDR2 YYNGEE. The CDR3 is 15 amino acids. V gave up 0 bases and J gave up 2 bases, with 12 bases separating them. The CDR3 is CASSVDTGGAYEQYF. The DNA for the CDR3 is TGTGCCAGCAGCGTAGACACAGGGGGGGCCTACGAGCAGTACTTC.

In its sample, this clonotype is medium-sized. The CDR3, as DNA: TGTGCCAGCAGTCTGGAGGGAGCTGGGGCCAACGTCCTGACTTTC. Protein: CASSLEGAGANVLTF. The chain uses TRBV9 and TRBJ2-6, with D tentatively TRBD2 (6 bases). The CDR3 has 15 residues. V shed 5 bases and J shed 2 bases, with 11 bases lying between them. Germline CDR1 reads SGDLS; CDR2 reads YYNGEE. Combining the CDR3 with reference TRBV9 and TRBJ2-6 gives the whole variable domain DSGVTQTPKHLITATGQRVTLRCSPRSGDLSVYWYQQSLDQGLQFLIQYYNGEERAKGNILERFSAQQFPDLHSELNLSSLELGDSALYFCASSLEGAGANVLTFGAGSRLTVL.

This clonotype has a count of ten or more. The V and J genes are TRBV9 and TRBJ2-7; 8 positions match TRBD1. The junction had 15 bases not matched to a gene; V was cut back by 7 bases and J by 12 bases. The germline V gene encodes CDR1 SGDLS and CDR2 YYNGEE. This CDR3 contains 13 residues. The CDR3 DNA follows: TGTGCCAGCTCCAGGGACCCAGGGGGCGCGGGGTACTTC. It specifies CASSRDPGGAGYF.

This clonotype appeared many times. The chain is built from TRBV9 and TRBJ2-1; TRBD1 agrees at 9 bases. The CDR3 extends over 15 amino acids. V shed 4 bases, J shed 8 bases, and the junction held 10 bases outside the gene matches. CDR1 is SGDLS, CDR2 YYNGEE, per germline. DNA for the CDR3: TGTGCCAGCAGCACCCGAGAGAGACAGGGGGATGAGCAGTTCTTC. Protein: CASSTRERQGDEQFF.

Relative to its sample, this clonotype is medium-sized. The chain links TRBV9 to TRBJ2-1; 7 bases match TRBD1. The V and J ends lost 7 bases and 6 bases, in that order; junction bases with no gene match: 10. CDR3 length equals 14 residues. Per the germline V gene, CDR1 is SGDLS and CDR2 is YYNGEE. CDR3 in amino acids: CASGPVAGGNEQFF. In DNA, the CDR3 is TGTGCCAGCGGCCCTGTGGCAGGGGGCAATGAGCAGTTCTTC.

This clonotype was seen many times. The gene calls are TRBV9 and TRBJ2-2; 8 bases map to TRBD2. V shed 4 bases, J shed 1 base, and the junction held 6 bases outside the gene matches. Germline V gene sequence: CDR1 SGDLS, CDR2 YYNGEE. This CDR3 contains 16 residues. The CDR3 sequence: CASSIFAGGNTGELFF. In DNA, the CDR3 is TGTGCCAGCAGCATCTTTGCGGGGGGGAACACCGGGGAGCTGTTTTTT.

At least ten counts were recorded for this clonotype. This chain connects TRBV9 to TRBJ2-1, with D possibly TRBD2 on 5 matching bases. CDR3 length equals 16 residues. V was cut by 0 bases and J by 6 bases, with 16 bases left in between. Looked up from germline, CDR1 is SGDLS and CDR2 is YYNGEE. CDR3 in amino acids: CASSVGFTRTVNEQFF. The CDR3, as DNA: TGTGCCAGCAGCGTAGGCTTCACTAGAACCGTCAATGAGCAGTTCTTC.

The rearrangement joins TRBV9 to TRBJ2-2; TRBD2 matches at 7 bases. Germline CDR1 reads SGDLS; CDR2 reads YYNGEE. V lost 4 bases to trimming and J lost 0 bases; unmatched junction nucleotides: 9. This CDR3 is built from 17 residues. The CDR3 protein is CASSPRTSGANTGELFF. In DNA, the CDR3 is TGTGCCAGCAGCCCTCGGACGAGCGGGGCGAACACCGGGGAGCTGTTTTTT.

This clonotype was counted at least ten times. The V call is TRBV9, the J call TRBJ1-1; TRBD1 matches at 8 bases. V shed 0 bases, J shed 3 bases, and the junction held 4 bases outside the gene matches. This CDR3 comprises 15 residues. Germline V gives CDR1 SGDLS, CDR2 YYNGEE. The CDR3 sequence is CASSVVPGGDTEAFF. The CDR3 region has the DNA TGTGCCAGCAGCGTAGTACCAGGGGGCGACACTGAAGCTTTCTTT.

Many counts were recorded for this clonotype. The rearrangement uses TRBV9 and TRBJ1-2; 9 bases line up with TRBD1. The CDR3 length is 14 residues. The germline V gene has CDR1 SGDLS and CDR2 YYNGEE. V shed 3 bases, J shed 5 bases, and the junction held 5 bases outside the gene matches. CDR3 sequence (DNA): TGTGCCAGCAGCGACCCAGACAGGGGGTATGGCTACACCTTC. Residues: CASSDPDRGYGYTF.

Many counts were recorded for this clonotype. This rearrangement joins TRBV9 to TRBJ2-5; D gene uncertain. The CDR3 is 13 residues long. In germline, CDR1 is SGDLS, CDR2 YYNGEE. Trimming took off 3 bases at V and 4 bases at J, with 10 bases between the two ends. The CDR3 sequence: CASSDRDRETQYF. The CDR3 DNA follows: TGTGCCAGCAGCGATAGGGATCGAGAGACCCAGTACTTC.

This clonotype was counted many times. CDR3 region: CASSMNPGQGAGTIYF. CDR3 coding DNA: TGTGCCAGCAGCATGAACCCGGGACAGGGGGCCGGGACCATATATTTT. The rearrangement links TRBV9 to TRBJ1-3, with 12 positions matching TRBD1. Germline trimming cut 4 bases from V and 10 bases from J; bases unmatched to any gene: 12. CDR1 SGDLS and CDR2 YYNGEE come from the germline V gene. This CDR3 has 16 amino acids.

This clonotype is classed as medium-sized (0.01 to 0.1%). The chain links TRBV9 to TRBJ1-2; no reliable D call. Germline assignment: CDR1 SGDLS and CDR2 YYNGEE. This CDR3 has 15 amino acids. With 4 bases removed from V and 0 bases from J, the gap between germline ends came to 13 bases. CDR3 nucleotides: TGTGCCAGCAGCCCCCACGGGGATTCTAACTATGGCTACACCTTC. This sequence encodes CASSPHGDSNYGYTF.

This clonotype occurred many times. This chain connects TRBV9 to TRBJ2-1, with 7 bases fitting TRBD1. The junction had 7 bases not matched to a gene; V was cut back by 4 bases and J by 3 bases. Germline lookup yields CDR1 SGDLS and CDR2 YYNGEE. The CDR3 loop spans 15 amino acids. The CDR3 DNA reads TGTGCCAGCAGCCCTCGGGACAGCCACTACAATGAGCAGTTCTTC. It specifies CASSPRDSHYNEQFF.

A remark on this clonotype: Since a much larger clone is just one base distant, this may be a read error. The chain is built from TRBV9 and TRBJ2-2, with no clear D. This CDR3 is built from 13 residues. Germline lookup yields CDR1 SGDLS and CDR2 YYNGEE. V was pared by 0 bases and J by 4 bases, with 4 bases between. The CDR3 region is CASSVDITGELFF. CDR3 bases: TGTGCCAGCAGCGTAGATATCACCGGGGAGCTGTTTTTT. Based on the CDR3 plus reference TRBV9 and TRBJ2-2, the full variable domain is DSGVTQTPKHLITATGQRVTLRCSPRSGDLSVYWYQQSLDQGLQFLIQYYNGEERAKGNILERFSAQQFPDLHSELNLSSLELGDSALYFCASSVDITGELFFGEGSRLTVL.

Here the CDR3 reads CASSKSGGGQETQYF. DNA of the CDR3: TGTGCCAGCAGCAAGAGCGGGGGGGGTCAAGAGACCCAGTACTTC. The chain couples TRBV9 to TRBJ2-5, with 10 bases lining up with TRBD2. Trimming cost V 4 bases and J 2 bases; bases outside gene matches: 5. In germline, CDR1 is SGDLS, CDR2 YYNGEE. The CDR3 has 15 amino acids. Based on the CDR3 plus reference TRBV9 and TRBJ2-5, the full variable domain is DSGVTQTPKHLITATGQRVTLRCSPRSGDLSVYWYQQSLDQGLQFLIQYYNGEERAKGNILERFSAQQFPDLHSELNLSSLELGDSALYFCASSKSGGGQETQYFGPGTRLLVL.

This clonotype came up many times. This rearrangement joins TRBV11-3 to TRBJ2-2; a possible D gene is TRBD1 (5 bases). Germline V gene data show CDR1 as SGHNT and CDR2 as YENEEA. Trimming cost V 0 bases and J 0 bases, with 11 bases left between them. The CDR3 length is 17 residues. The CDR3 nucleotides are TGTGCCAGCAGCTTAGACTTGACAGACACGAACACCGGGGAGCTGTTTTTT. It encodes CASSLDLTDTNTGELFF.

This clonotype is classed as medium-sized. J is TRBJ2-7 and V is TRBV9, with D possibly TRBD2 on 6 matching bases. The CDR3 totals 16 residues. Germline assignment: CDR1 SGDLS and CDR2 YYNGEE. V dropped 3 bases and J dropped 0 bases, with 16 bases sitting between them. CDR3 sequence: CASSATGDFRSYEQYF. CDR3 in DNA: TGTGCCAGCAGCGCAACGGGGGATTTTCGCTCCTACGAGCAGTACTTC.

Many counts were recorded for this clonotype. V gene TRBV9 combines with J gene TRBJ2-7; D gene uncertain. The CDR3 is 16 amino acids. Trimming stripped 4 bases from V and 2 bases from J, with 19 bases between. Germline loops: CDR1 SGDLS, CDR2 YYNGEE. CDR3: CASSTEIRSTPYEQYF. CDR3 nucleotides: TGTGCCAGCAGCACCGAAATAAGGAGTACCCCCTACGAGCAGTACTTC.

This clonotype was detected ten times or more. The gene calls are TRBV9 and TRBJ1-6; D remains ambiguous. Between the trimmed V and J ends, which lost 0 bases and 6 bases, there was a span of 10 bases. This CDR3 has 15 residues. From germline, CDR1 is SGDLS and CDR2 YYNGEE. DNA for the CDR3: TGTGCCAGCAGCGTAGATGGCAGCCCTAATTCACCCCTCCACTTT. Its translation is CASSVDGSPNSPLHF.

There are many counts of this clonotype. This chain uses TRBV9 with TRBJ2-3, with D hard to call. The CDR3 has 13 residues. V lost 2 bases and J lost 5, with 9 bases in between. The V gene's germline CDR1 is SGDLS and CDR2 YYNGEE. The CDR3 region is CASSVASVDTQYF. The DNA for the CDR3 is TGTGCCAGCAGCGTTGCGAGTGTAGATACGCAGTATTTT.

This clonotype occurred many times. The CDR3 reads CASSVSGLSTDTQYF. The CDR3 DNA reads TGTGCCAGCAGCGTAAGCGGGTTAAGCACAGATACGCAGTATTTT. This sequence joins TRBV9 and TRBJ2-3, with a possible D match to TRBD2 (6 bases). V was shortened by 1 base and J by 0 bases, with 9 bases between the two germline ends. Per the germline V gene, CDR1 is SGDLS and CDR2 is YYNGEE. This CDR3 spans 15 amino acids.

In this sample, this clonotype turned up many times. V usage is TRBV9 and J usage is TRBJ1-1, with a tentative D call TRBD1 (6 bases). Deletions cut 3 bases from V and 0 bases from J, with 15 bases between. This CDR3 contains 16 residues. The germline gives CDR1 SGDLS, CDR2 YYNGEE. This CDR3 is CASSAADQGLNTEAFF. For the CDR3, the DNA is TGTGCCAGCAGCGCGGCAGACCAGGGGTTGAACACTGAAGCTTTCTTT.

This clonotype has a count of ten or more. The rearrangement joins TRBV9 to TRBJ2-7, with 7 bases fitting TRBD1. V gave up 4 bases and J gave up 4 bases; unmatched junction bases: 5. The germline gives CDR1 SGDLS, CDR2 YYNGEE. The CDR3 covers 13 residues. The CDR3: CASSPQTGYEQYF. CDR3 DNA sequence: TGTGCCAGCAGCCCACAGACAGGGTACGAGCAGTACTTC.

This clonotype was seen repeatedly, ten times or more. The chain uses TRBV9 and TRBJ2-7; 9 bases align to TRBD1. Losses at the gene ends were 3 bases for V and 7 bases for J; bases not matched to a gene: 8. Germline V gene data show CDR1 as SGDLS and CDR2 as YYNGEE. The CDR3 loop spans 14 amino acids. CDR3 bases: TGTGCCAGCAGCGAGGGACAGGGTAAAACAGAGCAGTACTTC. Protein sequence: CASSEGQGKTEQYF. The whole variable domain, filled in from reference TRBV9 and TRBJ2-7, reads DSGVTQTPKHLITATGQRVTLRCSPRSGDLSVYWYQQSLDQGLQFLIQYYNGEERAKGNILERFSAQQFPDLHSELNLSSLELGDSALYFCASSEGQGKTEQYFGPGTRLTVT.